These 11 T cell receptor beta chains came from one sample sequenced in a study of blood T cell repertoires in COVID-19. Data came from immunoSEQ multiplex PCR; TCRdb stores just in-frame clones and leaves some out. The sample lists about 190,000 clones, just under 85% occurring once. Sample: peripheral blood. These receptor sequences come from a woman in her seventies with active or convalescent COVID-19.

The chain combines TRBV5-1 with TRBJ1-1, with a weak D call TRBD1 (6 bases). Germline V gives CDR1 SGHRS, CDR2 YFSETQ. The CDR3 length is 18 residues. V was clipped by 6 bases and J by 3 bases, with 27 bases between them. The CDR3 protein is CASKPLKGGWGSDTEAFF. CDR3 nucleotide sequence: TGCGCCAGCAAACCGTTAAAAGGGGGTTGGGGATCCGACACTGAAGCTTTCTTT.

This clone appeared a single time. The gene calls are TRBV19 and TRBJ1-1; 9 bases fit TRBD1. V trimming: 4 bases; J trimming: 1 base; junction bases outside the gene matches: 7. The CDR3 contains 16 residues. CDR1 and CDR2 from the germline V gene are LNHDA and SQIVND (reference sequence). CDR3 loop: CASSKGRDRANTEAFF. In DNA form, the CDR3 reads TGTGCCAGTAGTAAAGGACGGGACAGGGCGAACACTGAAGCTTTCTTT.

This clone was found once. In DNA, the CDR3 is TGTGCCAGCAGTCCCCCCTCTTACAGGGGGTCAGAGACTGAAGCTTTCTTT. Amino acids: CASSPPSYRGSETEAFF. V is TRBV6-6 and J is TRBJ1-1, with 8 bases that match TRBD1. V shed 5 bases, J shed 5 bases, and the junction held 16 bases outside the gene matches. The CDR3 covers 17 residues. Germline assignment: CDR1 MNHNY and CDR2 SVGAGI (reference sequence).

V gene TRBV5-1 combines with J gene TRBJ2-7; 10 bases line up with TRBD2. V dropped 0 bases and J dropped 4; count of bases not matched to a gene: 4. The CDR3 spans 15 residues. The V gene's germline CDR1 is SGHRS and CDR2 YFSETQ. The CDR3 region is CASSLELAGRYEQYF. CDR3 coding DNA: TGCGCCAGCAGCTTGGAACTAGCGGGAAGATACGAGCAGTACTTC. The full variable domain, rest sourced from reference TRBV5-1 and TRBJ2-7, is KAGVTQTPRYLIKTRGQQVTLSCSPISGHRSVSWYQQTPGQGLQFLFEYFSETQRNKGNFPGRFSGRQFSNSRSEMNVSTLELGDSALYLCASSLELAGRYEQYFGPGTRLTVT.

CDR3 bases: TGTGCCAGCAGCACCCAACTAGCGGGAGGGTATGAGCAGTTCTTC. Its translation is CASSTQLAGGYEQFF. This chain joins TRBV7-6 and TRBJ2-1, with 13 bases identical to TRBD2. The V gene's germline CDR1 is SGHVS and CDR2 FNYEAQ. This CDR3 has 15 residues. V was clipped by 5 bases and J by 8 bases; unmatched bases: 6.

The V call is TRBV7-2, the J call TRBJ2-2, with 8 bases fitting TRBD1. Unmatched junction bases numbered 8, after V lost 5 bases and J lost 3 bases. The length of the CDR3 is 16 residues. Per germline, CDR1 SGHTA and CDR2 FQGNSA. The CDR3 protein is CASSPSRTGYTGELFF. The CDR3 bases are TGTGCCAGCAGCCCATCTAGGACAGGGTACACCGGGGAGCTGTTTTTT.

This clone appeared a few times. This sequence joins TRBV5-1 and TRBJ2-1, with TRBD1 matching 10 bases. V gave up 4 bases and J gave up 7 bases; unmatched junction bases: 8. Germline assignment: CDR1 SGHRS and CDR2 YFSETQ. The length of the CDR3 is 15 residues. This CDR3 reads CASSGGDRGGNEQFF. CDR3 bases: TGCGCCAGCAGCGGCGGGGACAGGGGTGGGAATGAGCAGTTCTTC.

In this sample, this clone turned up a few times. Here the CDR3 DNA reads TGCGCCAGCAGCCCCAGGGGGGATGAGCAGTTCTTC. It yields the protein CASSPRGDEQFF. The V gene is TRBV4-1, the J gene TRBJ2-1, with D perhaps TRBD1 (7 bases). Germline values: CDR1 MGHRA, CDR2 YSYEKL. V lost 4 bases and J lost 8, with 9 bases in between. The CDR3 runs to 12 residues.

The chain carries TRBV5-1 and TRBJ2-2, with 9 bases identical to TRBD2. Germline assignment: CDR1 SGHRS and CDR2 YFSETQ. The trim removed 4 bases at V and 2 bases at J, leaving 6 bases unmatched. CDR3 length equals 16 residues. CDR3 sequence reads: CASSLTSGLNTGELFF. CDR3 in DNA: TGCGCCAGCAGCCTCACTAGCGGGCTAAACACCGGGGAGCTGTTTTTT.

This clone appeared once. This chain joins TRBV12-3 or TRBV12-4 and TRBJ2-3; no firm D call. Trimming left V 5 bases short and J 6 bases short, with 6 bases between. This CDR3 region has 11 residues. CDR3: CASSPLDTQYF. DNA of the CDR3: TGTGCCAGCAGTCCTTTGGATACGCAGTATTTT.

This chain uses TRBV6-6 with TRBJ1-5; TRBD1 might be the D (5 bases). The V end lost 8 bases, the J end lost 6 bases, and 14 bases lay between the germline ends. The CDR3 has 13 amino acids. Germline V gene data show CDR1 as MNHNY and CDR2 as SVGAGI (reference sequence). The CDR3 region has the DNA TGTGCCAGCTCTGATACAGGACCTCAGCCCCAGCATTTT. It translates to CASSDTGPQPQHF.